Listed here are 28 T cell receptor beta chains from one sample, sequenced in a study of T cells in Graves' hyperthyroidism and ophthalmopathy (dated by TCRdb to between 2018 and 2020). The library was produced with multiplex PCR. Sequencing was carried out with an Illumina HiSeq 2000. Amplification of TCR beta CDR3 regions was carried out from RNA transcripts. A first-round RT-PCR of the TCR CDR3 used the HTBI primer set with the Qiagen OneStep RT-PCR kit. The public reads were quality trimmed at Q25 with fastp and then assembled into clones with MiXCR by TCRdb, keeping productive beta chains. Rows are combined by CDR3 protein, so each entry shows the most common genes and DNA. The sample records about 700,000 distinct CDR3 sequences, 45% of which are singletons. Jointly, the top ten make up about 7.7% of the sample. Input material: peripheral blood or thyroid tissue (not recorded which). Every receptor here comes from an adult man with Graves' disease, either hyperthyroidism or ophthalmopathy (not recorded which).

This clonotype came up once. J is TRBJ1-6 and V is TRBV29-1; TRBD1 matches at 8 bases. CDR1 and CDR2 from the germline V gene are SQVTM and ANQGSEA. This CDR3 has 14 amino acids. The V gene end was trimmed by 6 bases and the J gene end by 8 bases; junction bases not matched to a gene: 9. For the CDR3, the DNA is TGCAGCGTCGAGAGGACAGGGATCGATTCACCCCTCCACTTT. Translation gives CSVERTGIDSPLHF. Using reference TRBV29-1 and TRBJ1-6 for the parts outside the CDR3, the full variable domain is SAVISQKPSRDICQRGTSLTIQCQVDSQVTMMFWYRQQPGQSLTLIATANQGSEATYESGFVIDKFPISRPNLTFSTLTVSNMSPEDSSIYLCSVERTGIDSPLHFGNGTRLTVT.

The chain recombines TRBV29-1 with TRBJ2-2; 7 bases line up with TRBD1. The germline V gene encodes CDR1 SQVTM and CDR2 ANQGSEA. The CDR3 length is 14 residues. Trimming removed 7 bases from V and 5 bases from J; junction bases left unmatched: 10. The CDR3 bases are TGCAGCGCCTCAGGCCAGGGGGAGACCGGGGAGCTGTTTTTT. This sequence encodes CSASGQGETGELFF.

This clonotype was picked up many times. The chain combines TRBV7-2 with TRBJ2-7; the match to TRBD2 covers 11 bases. V dropped 0 bases and J dropped 3; count of bases not matched to a gene: 1. This CDR3 has 15 residues. CDR1 is SGHTA, CDR2 FQGNSA, per germline. DNA of the CDR3: TGTGCCAGCAGCTTAGCTGGGACTAGCGGCTACGAGCAGTACTTC. Translation gives CASSLAGTSGYEQYF.

V is TRBV29-1 and J is TRBJ1-2, with D tentatively TRBD1 (6 bases). The germline V gene encodes CDR1 SQVTM and CDR2 ANQGSEA. The CDR3 is 12 amino acids. The CDR3 DNA is TGCAGTCGCCTGGACAGCGACTATGGCTACACCTTC. Its protein product is CSRLDSDYGYTF.

As regards this clonotype: The CDR3 does not end in the conserved phenylalanine or tryptophan, so this is likely a read error. The DNA is omitted, as the CDR3 cannot be located on it reliably, and the CDR3 follows TCRdb's listing. The chain uses TRBV5-1 and TRBJ1-5; the table assigns TRBD1, which was not confirmed against the DNA. Germline V lookup: CDR1 SGHRS, CDR2 YFSETQ. Both ends counted, the CDR3 spans 9 residues. The CDR3 sequence: CASSLSGGV.

The chain is built from TRBV29-1 and TRBJ2-7; a weak D match, TRBD1 (6 bases). The CDR3 runs to 14 residues. Germline lookup yields CDR1 SQVTM and CDR2 ANQGSEA. Between the trimmed V and J ends, which lost 5 bases and 1 base, there was a span of 15 bases. CDR3 amino acids: CSVTGTLGSYEQYF. CDR3 nucleotide sequence: TGCAGCGTTACCGGGACATTAGGATCCTACGAGCAGTACTTC.

The CDR3 region has the DNA TGTGCCAGTAGTATAGAGGGCGGACCTCGGAGCTACACCTTC. Encoded protein: CASSIEGGPRSYTF. This chain connects TRBV19 to TRBJ1-2, with no clear D. This CDR3 spans 14 amino acids. V lost 0 bases and J lost 9, with 14 bases in between. Germline V gene lookup returns CDR1 LNHDA and CDR2 SQIVND (reference sequence). Using reference TRBV19 and TRBJ1-2 for the parts outside the CDR3, the full variable domain is DGGITQSPKYLFRKEGQNVTLSCEQNLNHDAMYWYRQDPGQGLRLIYYSQIVNDFQKGDIAEGYSVSREKKESFPLTVTSAQKNPTAFYLCASSIEGGPRSYTFGSGTRLTVV.

There are many counts of this clonotype. The genes are TRBV29-1 and TRBJ1-2; no clear D gene. The CDR3 spans 13 residues. Germline CDR1 SQVTM, CDR2 ANQGSEA. V shed 4 bases and J shed 8 bases, with 17 bases lying between them. The CDR3, as DNA: TGCAGCGTTGGTTACAGTAACTCCTACGGCTACACCTTC. This translates into CSVGYSNSYGYTF. Combining the CDR3 with reference TRBV29-1 and TRBJ1-2 gives the whole variable domain SAVISQKPSRDICQRGTSLTIQCQVDSQVTMMFWYRQQPGQSLTLIATANQGSEATYESGFVIDKFPISRPNLTFSTLTVSNMSPEDSSIYLCSVGYSNSYGYTFGSGTRLTVV.

This chain connects TRBV29-1 to TRBJ1-5; no definite D call. The CDR3 spans 12 residues. From germline, CDR1 is SQVTM and CDR2 ANQGSEA. V lost 8 bases, J lost 6 bases, and 14 bases lay in between. The CDR3 nucleotides read TGCAGCTTAGGTGGGGATGGTCAGCCCCAGCATTTT. It yields the protein CSLGGDGQPQHF. The full variable domain, its missing parts supplied by reference TRBV29-1 and TRBJ1-5, is SAVISQKPSRDICQRGTSLTIQCQVDSQVTMMFWYRQQPGQSLTLIATANQGSEATYESGFVIDKFPISRPNLTFSTLTVSNMSPEDSSIYLCSLGGDGQPQHFGDGTRLSIL.

Only a few counts were recorded for this clonotype. J is TRBJ2-7 and V is TRBV6-5, with D maybe TRBD2 (5 bases). V lost 0 bases, J lost 3 bases, and 9 bases lay in between. CDR1 MNHEY and CDR2 SVGAGI come from the germline V gene. The CDR3 has 14 residues. The chain's CDR3 is CASSYSRVLYEQYF. The DNA for the CDR3 is TGTGCCAGCAGTTACTCGAGGGTACTCTACGAGCAGTACTTC.

Regarding this clonotype: The conserved phenylalanine or tryptophan is not found at the CDR3 terminus, so this likely reflects a read error. It is unclear where the CDR3 begins or ends on the DNA, so no DNA is shown, and the CDR3 is as TCRdb lists it. The rearrangement uses TRBV7-8 and TRBJ1-2. Germline assignment: CDR1 SGHVS and CDR2 FQNEAQ. Counting both end residues, the CDR3 totals 8 amino acids. CDR3: CASSLAGG.

The chain combines TRBV12-3 or TRBV12-4 with TRBJ1-1; possible D gene TRBD1, 5 bases. The CDR3 runs to 14 residues. Trimming stripped 7 bases from V and 4 bases from J, with 16 bases between. The CDR3 sequence is CASTSTGRATEAFF. The CDR3 DNA reads TGTGCCAGCACCAGTACAGGTAGGGCCACTGAAGCTTTCTTT.

The chain is built from TRBV10-3 and TRBJ1-6; TRBD1 matches 7 bases. Per the germline V gene, CDR1 is ENHRY and CDR2 is SYGVKD. V lost 7 bases to trimming and J lost 10 bases; unmatched junction nucleotides: 7. The CDR3 spans 13 residues. As DNA, the CDR3 is TGTGCCATCAATGACAGGGTTGGCTCACCCCTCCACTTT. It yields the protein CAINDRVGSPLHF.

This clonotype was detected many times. The chain employs TRBV10-3 and TRBJ2-5; maybe TRBD1 (5 bases). Germline assignment: CDR1 ENHRY and CDR2 SYGVKD. This CDR3 is built from 13 residues. V dropped 4 bases and J dropped 2 bases, with 8 bases sitting between them. The CDR3 DNA is TGTGCCATCAGTGTTGACAGACAAGAGACCCAGTACTTC. Translating gives CAISVDRQETQYF.

The chain uses TRBV7-8 and TRBJ2-7, with D possibly TRBD2 on 7 matching bases. Germline V gives CDR1 SGHVS, CDR2 FQNEAQ. This CDR3 comprises 14 residues. Trimming removed 4 bases from V and 6 bases from J, with 16 bases in between. The CDR3 sequence: CASSSVGGDTEQYF. CDR3 nucleotide sequence: TGTGCCAGCAGCTCCGTGGGGGGGGACACCGAGCAGTACTTC.

This rearrangement joins TRBV25-1 to TRBJ1-3, with 7 positions matching TRBD1. CDR1 is MGHDK, CDR2 SYGVNS, per germline. This CDR3 has 18 amino acids. Germline trimming cut 4 bases from V and 0 bases from J; bases unmatched to any gene: 12. The chain's CDR3 is CASSARDGTAFSGNTIYF. The CDR3 DNA reads as TGTGCCAGCAGTGCTAGAGACGGGACAGCCTTCTCTGGAAACACCATATATTTT.

V and J are TRBV29-1 and TRBJ2-2; tentatively, D is TRBD1 (5 bases). V shed 4 bases and J shed 7 bases, with 13 bases lying between them. Germline V CDR1 and CDR2: SQVTM, ANQGSEA. This CDR3 spans 13 amino acids. This CDR3 reads CSVGTSPIGELFF. The DNA of the CDR3 is TGCAGCGTTGGGACATCCCCTATCGGGGAGCTGTTTTTT.

The chain's CDR3 is CASSVPGQADYEQYF. The CDR3, as DNA: TGTGCCAGCAGCGTCCCGGGACAGGCTGACTACGAGCAGTACTTC. The V and J genes are TRBV7-9 and TRBJ2-7; 8 nucleotides align to TRBD1. V lost 5 bases and J lost 3; bases outside the gene matches: 9. The CDR3 loop spans 15 amino acids. Germline CDR1 is SEHNR and CDR2 is FQNEAQ (reference sequence).

For this clonotype: A much bigger clone sits one base away, suggesting this may be a read error. V is TRBV2 and J is TRBJ1-5; D possibly corresponds to TRBD1 (5 bases). From germline, CDR1 is SNHLY and CDR2 FYNNEI. V lost 6 bases and J lost 5, with 11 bases in between. There are 13 residues in the CDR3. The DNA for the CDR3 is TGTGCCAGCAGCGAGGGACGGGATCAGCCCCAGCATTTT. This gives the protein CASSEGRDQPQHF.

This clonotype has a handful of counts. The CDR3 DNA sequence: TGTGCCAGCAGCTTAGGGACAGGGTCAGCTTTCTCTGGGGCCAACGTCCTGACTTTC. Translating it yields CASSLGTGSAFSGANVLTF. V and J are TRBV7-8 and TRBJ2-6; 8 nucleotides match TRBD1. The CDR3 has 19 residues. The germline gives CDR1 SGHVS, CDR2 FQNEAQ. J was trimmed by 0 bases and V by 1 base; bases with no gene match: 8.

The chain couples TRBV29-1 to TRBJ1-2; 9 bases line up with TRBD1. This CDR3 comprises 12 residues. J gave up 8 bases and V 7 bases, and 8 bases lay outside the gene matches. Germline CDR1 and CDR2: SQVTM and ANQGSEA. The DNA for the CDR3 is TGCAGCGGTCTACAGGGGGCAGGGGGCTACACCTTC. Protein product: CSGLQGAGGYTF.

The chain has TRBV7-3 and TRBJ2-2; D is uncertain. The J call may not be correct, given that the DNA end is closer to TRBJ1-5. The CDR3 consists of 16 residues. From germline, CDR1 is SGHTA and CDR2 FQGTGA. CDR3 sequence: CASSLDVGRWDQPQHF. CDR3 nucleotide sequence: TGTGCCAGCAGCTTAGACGTTGGCAGATGGGATCAGCCCCAGCATTTT.

V usage is TRBV10-3 and J usage is TRBJ2-7, with D maybe TRBD2 (5 bases). V lost 3 bases and J lost 1, with 7 bases in between. This CDR3 has 13 amino acids. Germline CDR1 is ENHRY and CDR2 is SYGVKD. CDR3 amino acids: CAISEGGSYEQYF. DNA of the CDR3: TGTGCCATCAGTGAAGGAGGATCCTACGAGCAGTACTTC.

About this clonotype itself: Just one base apart from a much larger clone, this may be a read error. The rearrangement uses TRBV2 and TRBJ1-4; D remains ambiguous. The V gene's germline CDR1 is SNHLY and CDR2 FYNNEI. The CDR3 is 11 amino acids. The CDR3 sequence is CASSNNEILFF. As DNA, the CDR3 is TGTGCCAGCAGTAATAATGAAATACTGTTTTTT.

This clonotype was detected many times. This sequence joins TRBV7-9 and TRBJ1-1; no definite D call. The germline gives CDR1 SEHNR, CDR2 FQNEAQ (reference sequence). This CDR3 is built from 15 residues. Trimming removed 4 bases from V and 0 bases from J, with 12 bases in between. DNA for the CDR3: TGTGCCAGCAGCTCGACCGGGCCCTTGAACACTGAAGCTTTCTTT. It encodes CASSSTGPLNTEAFF.

This clonotype was counted ten times or more. This chain connects TRBV7-6 to TRBJ1-3; 7 nucleotides align to TRBD1. V lost 3 bases to trimming and J lost 0 bases; unmatched junction nucleotides: 5. The V gene's germline CDR1 is SGHVS and CDR2 FNYEAQ. CDR3 size: 16 residues. CDR3 loop: CASSLSGDSSGNTIYF. The CDR3 nucleotides read TGTGCCAGCAGCTTGTCCGGGGACAGCTCTGGAAACACCATATATTTT.

In this sample, this clonotype turned up once. One base away lies a much larger clone, so this may be a sequencing read error. The rearrangement uses TRBV29-1 and TRBJ1-2, with TRBD1 as a possible D gene (5 bases). V lost 4 bases and J 8 bases, leaving 17 bases between the germline ends. The germline CDR1 and CDR2 sequences are SQVTM and ANQGSEA. The CDR3 loop spans 13 amino acids. CDR3 in DNA: TGCAGCGTTGGAGATGACGGGGCCAGGGGCTACACCTTC. Its protein product is CSVGDDGARGYTF.

The chain carries TRBV7-9 and TRBJ2-7, with TRBD1 identical over 8 bases. Germline CDR1 and CDR2: SEHNR and FQNEAQ (reference sequence). V was pared by 5 bases and J by 2 bases, with 11 bases of the junction left unmatched. The CDR3 has 16 residues. CDR3 loop: CASSPLGTGGTYEQYF. CDR3 bases: TGTGCCAGCAGCCCGCTTGGGACAGGCGGAACCTACGAGCAGTACTTC.